The rows below give T cell receptor beta chains drawn from one sample of a study of cytomegalovirus exposure and HLA in healthy donors. TCRdb keeps only in-frame clones here, not all; method: immunoSEQ multiplex PCR. The sample has about 110,000 clones, more than 90% seen once; the top ten hold 0.67%. The specimen sequenced was PBMCs. These receptors originate from a woman aged 18 to 35 in good health and CMV-seronegative. Each CDR3 is given without its conserved first and last residue. The order of the fields is V gene, D gene, J gene, clone size, CDR3 length, CDR3 protein. A D gene is named only where the DNA matches it firmly. Clone size is shown for a subset of rows, as once, few, many or a class of expanded clone.

V gene: TRBV11-2; D gene: .; J gene: TRBJ1-2; clone size: .; CDR3 length: 12; CDR3 protein: ASSLERGNYGYT
V gene: TRBV7-9; D gene: TRBD1; J gene: TRBJ1-1; clone size: .; CDR3 length: 16; CDR3 protein: ASSSLGQGRPENTEAF
V gene: TRBV9; D gene: .; J gene: TRBJ2-3; clone size: .; CDR3 length: 15; CDR3 protein: ASSASGRGAWEDTQY
V gene: TRBV27; D gene: TRBD1; J gene: TRBJ2-1; clone size: .; CDR3 length: 12; CDR3 protein: ASSLEGAHNEQF
V gene: TRBV27; D gene: TRBD2; J gene: TRBJ2-3; clone size: .; CDR3 length: 13; CDR3 protein: ASSFTSGGTDTQY
V gene: TRBV7-8; D gene: .; J gene: TRBJ1-2; clone size: .; CDR3 length: 12; CDR3 protein: ASSLGWAGDGYT
V gene: TRBV11-2; D gene: .; J gene: TRBJ2-7; clone size: once; CDR3 length: 15; CDR3 protein: ASSAQLIPTIPYEQY
V gene: TRBV6-6; D gene: TRBD1; J gene: TRBJ1-4; clone size: .; CDR3 length: 13; CDR3 protein: ASSHRQGSNEKLF
V gene: TRBV30; D gene: TRBD1; J gene: TRBJ2-2; clone size: .; CDR3 length: 11; CDR3 protein: AWNTGAAGELF
V gene: TRBV4-1; D gene: .; J gene: TRBJ1-1; clone size: .; CDR3 length: 11; CDR3 protein: ASSPYGGTEAF
V gene: TRBV5-1; D gene: TRBD1; J gene: TRBJ2-3; clone size: .; CDR3 length: 12; CDR3 protein: ASSYGQGTDTQY
V gene: TRBV5-1; D gene: TRBD2; J gene: TRBJ2-7; clone size: .; CDR3 length: 13; CDR3 protein: ASSLEPGLTYEQY
V gene: TRBV4-1; D gene: .; J gene: TRBJ2-2; clone size: .; CDR3 length: 13; CDR3 protein: ASSQGQAGTGELF
V gene: TRBV7-9; D gene: TRBD1; J gene: TRBJ2-7; clone size: .; CDR3 length: 14; CDR3 protein: GSSPDAGQGSYEQY
V gene: TRBV5-5; D gene: TRBD1; J gene: TRBJ1-6; clone size: .; CDR3 length: 14; CDR3 protein: ASRLTGVGIGSPLH
V gene: TRBV19; D gene: .; J gene: TRBJ2-1; clone size: .; CDR3 length: 7; CDR3 protein: ASSAEQF
V gene: TRBV4-1; D gene: TRBD2; J gene: TRBJ2-3; clone size: .; CDR3 length: 15; CDR3 protein: ASSQAASGGATDTQY
V gene: TRBV2; D gene: .; J gene: TRBJ1-1; clone size: .; CDR3 length: 11; CDR3 protein: ASSVSGSTEAF
V gene: TRBV29-1; D gene: .; J gene: TRBJ1-1; clone size: .; CDR3 length: 10; CDR3 protein: SVGALSTEAF
V gene: TRBV11-3; D gene: .; J gene: TRBJ2-2; clone size: .; CDR3 length: 14; CDR3 protein: ASSGRGSLDTGELF
V gene: TRBV5-5; D gene: TRBD2; J gene: TRBJ2-7; clone size: once; CDR3 length: 13; CDR3 protein: ASSLVSSGHYEQY
V gene: TRBV5-1; D gene: TRBD1; J gene: TRBJ1-4; clone size: .; CDR3 length: 13; CDR3 protein: ASSLAGTGGEKLF
V gene: TRBV18; D gene: TRBD1; J gene: TRBJ2-3; clone size: .; CDR3 length: 12; CDR3 protein: ASSRDRLTDTQY
V gene: TRBV7-6; D gene: TRBD2; J gene: TRBJ2-1; clone size: .; CDR3 length: 15; CDR3 protein: ASSPGGGFRGYNEQF
V gene: TRBV7-3; D gene: TRBD2; J gene: TRBJ2-3; clone size: .; CDR3 length: 16; CDR3 protein: ASSSSSGLAGGSDTQY
V gene: TRBV7-3; D gene: TRBD1; J gene: TRBJ1-6; clone size: .; CDR3 length: 14; CDR3 protein: ASSLNGQGYNSPLH
V gene: TRBV15; D gene: .; J gene: TRBJ1-5; clone size: .; CDR3 length: 10; CDR3 protein: ATSRPNQPQH
V gene: TRBV6-6; D gene: TRBD1; J gene: TRBJ1-1; clone size: .; CDR3 length: 14; CDR3 protein: ASRTRTGPKSPEAF
V gene: TRBV13; D gene: .; J gene: TRBJ2-7; clone size: .; CDR3 length: 13; CDR3 protein: ASSLGQQAGYEQY
V gene: TRBV28; D gene: TRBD2; J gene: TRBJ2-5; clone size: .; CDR3 length: 14; CDR3 protein: ASSLGGGGAQETQY
V gene: TRBV4-1; D gene: TRBD1; J gene: TRBJ1-4; clone size: .; CDR3 length: 12; CDR3 protein: ASSRDRGYEKLF
V gene: TRBV4-2; D gene: TRBD1; J gene: TRBJ2-1; clone size: once; CDR3 length: 13; CDR3 protein: ASSQGGQGDNEQF
V gene: TRBV4-1; D gene: .; J gene: TRBJ2-5; clone size: .; CDR3 length: 13; CDR3 protein: ASSQGGSPGETQY
V gene: TRBV7-8; D gene: TRBD2; J gene: TRBJ2-3; clone size: once; CDR3 length: 14; CDR3 protein: ASSSGTSGGTDTQY
V gene: TRBV28; D gene: .; J gene: TRBJ1-1; clone size: .; CDR3 length: 12; CDR3 protein: ASSLTLLGRGAF
V gene: TRBV5-1; D gene: TRBD1; J gene: TRBJ2-5; clone size: .; CDR3 length: 16; CDR3 protein: ASSLGITGGAIPETQY